This T cell receptor (beta chain) came from a study of post-analysis software for immune sequencing data. Study overall: Recorded disease courses covered relapsing-remitting, secondary progressive and progressive-relapsing multiple sclerosis. Some patients had no subtype annotation.

The library was made from cDNA and included unique molecular identifiers. The yield from roughly 1 to 10 million T cells was some 500,000 cDNA molecules in total. Via MiXCR, TCRdb re-called the PCR reads, giving one row per CDR3 protein. This sample has about 820,000 distinct CDR3 sequences, with approximately 50% found just once. Study conclusions and caveats: Controls showed lower frequencies than patients for a handful of TRBV segments, and TRBV5-6, TRBV5-1 and TRBV20-1 were among these. Significantly decreased normalized Chao1 diversity was recorded for multiple sclerosis patients relative to controls. Co-batched samples clustered tightly together by F measure.

The V gene's germline CDR1 is SEHNR and CDR2 FQNEAQ (reference sequence). This CDR3 comprises 12 residues. V was pared by 4 bases and J by 4 bases, with 8 bases between. Ten or more counts support this clonotype. Its specificity is unknown. This clonotype was obtained from a girl between 10 and 17 years old with multiple sclerosis. This chain joins TRBV7-9 and TRBJ2-7; maybe TRBD2 (6 bases). Material for sequencing was blood. CDR3 bases: TGTGCCAGCAGCTCGGGACTTTACGAGCAGTACTTC. It translates to CASSSGLYEQYF.